These 10 T cell receptor beta chains came from one sample sequenced in a study of graft-versus-host responses after intestinal transplantation. Measured with immunoSEQ multiplex PCR; TCRdb has only the in-frame clones, and not every one. The sample consists of more than 65,000 clones, 75% to 95% of them appearing once. These receptors' antigens are unknown. The sample here was unstimulated CD8+ T cells sorted from spleen or lymph node cells, taken before transplant. These receptors were taken from a human donor who was the organ donor for an intestinal transplant.

The rearrangement links TRBV29-1 to TRBJ2-5; 7 bases align to TRBD1. CDR1 is SQVTM, CDR2 ANQGSEA, per germline. This CDR3 is 12 amino acids long. The V gene end was trimmed by 4 bases and the J gene end by 4 bases; junction bases not matched to a gene: 3. The chain's CDR3 is CSVGPGGETQYF. Written as DNA, the CDR3 is TGCAGCGTTGGTCCAGGGGGAGAGACCCAGTACTTC.

The chain combines TRBV6-1 with TRBJ1-6; 7 bases fit TRBD1. With V trimmed by 4 bases and J by 4 bases, 4 bases remained unmatched. CDR1 and CDR2 from the germline V gene are MNHNS and SASEGT. This CDR3 is 15 amino acids long. The CDR3 loop reads CASSVWDSYNSPLHF. CDR3 coding DNA: TGTGCCAGCAGTGTTTGGGACAGTTATAATTCACCCCTCCACTTT.

This clone has just one count. CDR3 in DNA: TGTGCCAGCAGTTCCGGGACCCCTTGGCCCAATGAGCAGTTCTTC. Its translation: CASSSGTPWPNEQFF. The chain joins TRBV6-5 to TRBJ2-1; either TRBD1 or TRBD2 may fit D (5 bases each). CDR1 is MNHEY, CDR2 SVGAGI, per germline. Trimming stripped 4 bases from V and 6 bases from J, with 16 bases between. CDR3 size: 15 residues.

V is TRBV5-6 and J is TRBJ2-7, with D unresolved. This CDR3 has 16 amino acids. The V end lost 1 base, the J end lost 2 bases, and 16 bases lay between the germline ends. Germline CDR1 SGHDT, CDR2 YYEEEE. In DNA form, the CDR3 reads TGTGCCAGCAGCTTGACAGCAGCCCAATCGCCCTACGAGCAGTACTTC. Amino acids: CASSLTAAQSPYEQYF.

This clone was recorded many times. The chain uses TRBV6-6 and TRBJ1-2, with D hard to call. The CDR3 loop spans 14 amino acids. Deletions cut 0 bases from V and 8 bases from J, with 13 bases between. From germline, CDR1 is MNHNY and CDR2 SVGAGI (reference sequence). The CDR3 DNA follows: TGTGCCAGCAGTTACTCTTCCAACAAGGAAGGCTACACCTTC. Its translation is CASSYSSNKEGYTF.

This clone occurred once. V gene TRBV7-6 combines with J gene TRBJ2-5; 13 bases fit TRBD2. The CDR3 runs to 17 residues. The V segment lost 5 bases and the J segment 5 bases; nucleotides outside the gene matches: 11. The V gene's germline CDR1 is SGHVS and CDR2 FNYEAQ. CDR3 loop: CASSQSGLAGVVETQYF. CDR3 DNA sequence: TGTGCCAGCAGCCAATCAGGACTAGCGGGAGTAGTGGAGACCCAGTACTTC. Full variable domain (rest looked up from reference TRBV7-6 and TRBJ2-5): GAGVSQSPRYKVTKRGQDVALRCDPISGHVSLYWYRQALGQGPEFLTYFNYEAQQDKSGLPNDRFSAERPEGSISTLTIQRTEQRDSAMYRCASSQSGLAGVVETQYFGPGTRLLVL.

The gene calls are TRBV7-9 and TRBJ1-5; 10 bases map to TRBD1. V was pared by 5 bases and J by 6 bases, with 4 bases of the junction left unmatched. The germline V gene has CDR1 SEHNR and CDR2 FQNEAQ (reference sequence). There are 14 residues in the CDR3. The CDR3 DNA is TGTGCCAGCAGCCACGGGACAGGGGTTCAGCCCCAGCATTTT. This translates into CASSHGTGVQPQHF.

This sequence joins TRBV7-2 and TRBJ2-5; perhaps TRBD1 as D (6 bases). The CDR3 sequence is 16 residues long. Per the germline V gene, CDR1 is SGHTA and CDR2 is FQGNSA. V was cut by 2 bases and J by 5 bases, with 18 bases left in between. CDR3 loop: CASSLTWGPSRETQYF. The CDR3 nucleotides are TGTGCCAGCAGCTTAACATGGGGGCCTAGCCGGGAGACCCAGTACTTC.

The genes are TRBV4-1 and TRBJ2-4; TRBD1 matches at 8 bases. The CDR3 is 16 amino acids. Germline V gene data show CDR1 as MGHRA and CDR2 as YSYEKL. J lost 1 base, V lost 6 bases, and 8 bases had no gene match. The CDR3 coding sequence is TGCGCCAGCAGTGATCTCAGGGGGCAGGCCAAAAACATTCAGTACTTC. Amino acids: CASSDLRGQAKNIQYF.

The J gene is TRBJ1-1, the V gene TRBV7-3, with 9 nucleotides matching TRBD1. There are 13 residues in the CDR3. Germline V CDR1 and CDR2: SGHTA, FQGTGA. Trimming removed 5 bases from V and 9 bases from J; junction bases left unmatched: 7. As DNA, the CDR3 is TGTGCCAGCAGCGGAGGACAGGGGAGGAAAGCTTTCTTT. Encoded protein: CASSGGQGRKAFF.